This T cell receptor (beta chain) was captured by sequencing in a study of T-cell memory formation after mild COVID-19. TCRdb analysed the 5' RACE reads with MiXCR anew, one entry per CDR3 protein. Of about 430,000 distinct CDR3 sequences in the sample, 20% to 30% were seen once. Points on this clonotype: No antigen is known for it.

CDR3 length: 17 residues. The V gene's germline CDR1 is SEHNR and CDR2 FQNEAQ (reference sequence). Trimming removed 1 base from V and 1 base from J, with 13 bases in between. Study-level results: Among contracting clones, CD4+ were mainly CM/EM and CD8+ enriched in EMRA. Pre-infection memory harbored some responding clones, suggesting cross-reactive memory joined. Clones that shrank (day 15 to 85) were balanced CD4/CD8, whereas later expanders leaned CD4+.

The sequence came from an adult woman who had mild COVID-19 (a few samples of this study predate the infection). Cell type and time point are not known. This rearrangement joins TRBV7-9 to TRBJ2-2; a weak D match, TRBD2 (6 bases). Input material: PBMCs or a T cell subset sorted from them (not recorded which). CDR3: CASSLGRELGNTGELFF. CDR3 nucleotide sequence: TGTGCCAGCAGCTTAGGGCGGGAACTGGGGAACACCGGGGAGCTGTTTTTT.